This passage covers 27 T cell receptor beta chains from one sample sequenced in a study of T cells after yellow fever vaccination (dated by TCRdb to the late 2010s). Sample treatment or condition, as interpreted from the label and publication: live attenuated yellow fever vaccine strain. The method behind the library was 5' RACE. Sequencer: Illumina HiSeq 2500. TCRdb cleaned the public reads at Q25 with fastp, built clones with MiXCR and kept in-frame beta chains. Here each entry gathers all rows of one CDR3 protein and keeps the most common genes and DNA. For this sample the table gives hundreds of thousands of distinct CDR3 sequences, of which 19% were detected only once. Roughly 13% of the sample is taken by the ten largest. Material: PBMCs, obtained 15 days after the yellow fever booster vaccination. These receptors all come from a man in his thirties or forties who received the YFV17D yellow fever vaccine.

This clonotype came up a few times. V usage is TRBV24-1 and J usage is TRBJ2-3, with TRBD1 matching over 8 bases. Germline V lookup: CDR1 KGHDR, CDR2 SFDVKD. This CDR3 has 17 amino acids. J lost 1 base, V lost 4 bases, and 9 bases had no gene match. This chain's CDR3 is CATSDAGTGGGTDTQYF. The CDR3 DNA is TGTGCCACCAGTGACGCCGGGACAGGAGGCGGCACAGATACGCAGTATTTT.

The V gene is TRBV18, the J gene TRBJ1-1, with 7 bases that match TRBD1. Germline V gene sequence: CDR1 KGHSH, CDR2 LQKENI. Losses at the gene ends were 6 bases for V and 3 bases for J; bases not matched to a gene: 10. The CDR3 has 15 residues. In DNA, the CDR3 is TGTGCCAGCTCCCCTGCAAGGGGGCACGACACTGAAGCTTTCTTT. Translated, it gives CASSPARGHDTEAFF.

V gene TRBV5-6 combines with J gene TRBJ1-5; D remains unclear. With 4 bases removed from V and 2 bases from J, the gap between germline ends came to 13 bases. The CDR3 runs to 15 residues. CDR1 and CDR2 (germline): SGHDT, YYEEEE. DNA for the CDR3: TGTGCCAGCAGCGCCTCGTTCTGGGGCAATCAGCCCCAGCATTTT. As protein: CASSASFWGNQPQHF.

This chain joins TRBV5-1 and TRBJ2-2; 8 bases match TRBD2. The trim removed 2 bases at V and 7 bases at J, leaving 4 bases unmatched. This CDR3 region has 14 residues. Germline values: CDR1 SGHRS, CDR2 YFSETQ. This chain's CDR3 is CASSLAGEGGELFF. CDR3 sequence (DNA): TGCGCCAGCAGCTTAGCGGGGGAAGGCGGGGAGCTGTTTTTT.

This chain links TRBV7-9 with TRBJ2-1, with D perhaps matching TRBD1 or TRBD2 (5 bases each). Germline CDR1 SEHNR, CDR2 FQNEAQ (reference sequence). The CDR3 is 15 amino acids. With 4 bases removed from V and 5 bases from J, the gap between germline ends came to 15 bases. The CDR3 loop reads CASSWGTGIDNEQFF. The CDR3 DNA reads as TGTGCCAGCAGCTGGGGGACCGGGATAGACAATGAGCAGTTCTTC. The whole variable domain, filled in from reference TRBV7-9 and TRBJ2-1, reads DTGVSQNPRHKITKRGQNVTFRCDPISEHNRLYWYRQTLGQGPEFLTYFQNEAQLEKSRLLSDRFSAERPKGSFSTLEIQRTEQGDSAMYLCASSWGTGIDNEQFFGPGTRLTVL.

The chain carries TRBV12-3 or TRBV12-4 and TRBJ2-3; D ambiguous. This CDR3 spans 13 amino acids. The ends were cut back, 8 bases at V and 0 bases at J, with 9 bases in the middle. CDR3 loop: CASCGGSTDTQYF. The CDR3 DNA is TGTGCCAGCTGCGGCGGCAGCACAGATACGCAGTATTTT.

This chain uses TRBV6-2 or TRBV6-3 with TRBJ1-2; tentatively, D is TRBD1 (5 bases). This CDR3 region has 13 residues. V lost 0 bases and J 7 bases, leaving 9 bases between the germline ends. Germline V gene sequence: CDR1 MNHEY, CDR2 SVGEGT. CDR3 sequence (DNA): TGTGCCAGCAGTTACTCGAGAGGGGTTGGCTACACCTTC. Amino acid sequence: CASSYSRGVGYTF.

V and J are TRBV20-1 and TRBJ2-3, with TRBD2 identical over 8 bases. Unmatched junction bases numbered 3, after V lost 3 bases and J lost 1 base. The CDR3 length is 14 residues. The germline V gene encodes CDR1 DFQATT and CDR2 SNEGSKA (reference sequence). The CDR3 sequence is CSASREGGTDTQYF. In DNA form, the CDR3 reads TGCAGTGCTAGCCGGGAGGGGGGCACAGATACGCAGTATTTT.

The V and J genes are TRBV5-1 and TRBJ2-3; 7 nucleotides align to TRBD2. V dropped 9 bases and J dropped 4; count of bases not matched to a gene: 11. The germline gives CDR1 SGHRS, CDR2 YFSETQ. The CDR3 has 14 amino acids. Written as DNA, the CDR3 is TGCGCCACTTCCGCGGGAGAACGCGCAGATACGCAGTATTTT. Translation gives CATSAGERADTQYF.

The CDR3 sequence is CASSYTLAGVAQYF. CDR3 DNA sequence: TGTGCCAGCAGTTACACCCTAGCGGGAGTGGCGCAGTATTTT. The gene calls are TRBV6-5 and TRBJ2-3; 10 bases agree with TRBD2. V shed 2 bases, J shed 10 bases, and the junction held 6 bases outside the gene matches. The CDR3 loop spans 14 amino acids. Per the germline V gene, CDR1 is MNHEY and CDR2 is SVGAGI.

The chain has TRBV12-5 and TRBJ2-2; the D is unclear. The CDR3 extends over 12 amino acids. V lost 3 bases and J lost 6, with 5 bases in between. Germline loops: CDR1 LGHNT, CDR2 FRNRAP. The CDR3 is CASGFAAGELFF. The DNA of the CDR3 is TGTGCTAGTGGTTTCGCAGCCGGGGAGCTGTTTTTT.

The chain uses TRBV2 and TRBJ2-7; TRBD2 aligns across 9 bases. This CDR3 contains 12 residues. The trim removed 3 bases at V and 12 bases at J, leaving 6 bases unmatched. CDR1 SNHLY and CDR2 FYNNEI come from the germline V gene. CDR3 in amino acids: CASSDGGRALYF. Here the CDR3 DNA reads TGTGCCAGCAGTGACGGCGGGAGGGCCTTGTACTTC. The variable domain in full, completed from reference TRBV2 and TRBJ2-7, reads EPEVTQTPSHQVTQMGQEVILRCVPISNHLYFYWYRQILGQKVEFLVSFYNNEISEKSEIFDDQFSVERPDGSNFTLKIRSTKLEDSAMYFCASSDGGRALYFGPGTRLTVT.

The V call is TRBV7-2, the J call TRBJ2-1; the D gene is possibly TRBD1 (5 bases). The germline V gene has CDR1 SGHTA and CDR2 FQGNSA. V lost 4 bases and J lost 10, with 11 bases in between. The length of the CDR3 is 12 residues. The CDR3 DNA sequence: TGTGCCAGCAGCTCAATCCAGGGCGAGCAGTTCTTC. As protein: CASSSIQGEQFF.

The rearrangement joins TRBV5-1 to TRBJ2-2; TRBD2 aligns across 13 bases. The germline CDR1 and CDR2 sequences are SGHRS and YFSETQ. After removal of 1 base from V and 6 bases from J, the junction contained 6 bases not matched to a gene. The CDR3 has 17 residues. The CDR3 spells CASSLTSGRALAGELFF. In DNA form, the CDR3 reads TGCGCCAGCAGCTTGACTAGCGGGAGGGCCCTCGCCGGGGAGCTGTTTTTT.

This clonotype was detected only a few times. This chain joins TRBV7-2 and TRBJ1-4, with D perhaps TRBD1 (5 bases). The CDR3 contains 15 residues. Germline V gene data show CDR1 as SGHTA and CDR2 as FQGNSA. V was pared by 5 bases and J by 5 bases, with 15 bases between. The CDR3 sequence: CASSPMGGENEKLFF. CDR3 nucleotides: TGTGCCAGCAGCCCGATGGGGGGGGAGAATGAAAAACTGTTTTTT.

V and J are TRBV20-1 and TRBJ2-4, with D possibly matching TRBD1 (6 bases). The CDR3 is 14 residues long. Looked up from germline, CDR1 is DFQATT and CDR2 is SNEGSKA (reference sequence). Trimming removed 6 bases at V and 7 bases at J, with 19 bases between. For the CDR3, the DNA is TGCAGTGCCAGGCCGGGGCAGGGGTTGAACATTCAGTACTTC. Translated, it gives CSARPGQGLNIQYF.

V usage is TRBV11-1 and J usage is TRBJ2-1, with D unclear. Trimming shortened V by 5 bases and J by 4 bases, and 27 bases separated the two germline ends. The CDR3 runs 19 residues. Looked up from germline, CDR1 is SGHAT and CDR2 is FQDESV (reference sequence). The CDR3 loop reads CASSVPFKMPRRSYNEQFF. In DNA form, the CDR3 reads TGTGCCAGCAGCGTACCATTCAAAATGCCGCGGCGGTCTTACAATGAGCAGTTCTTC.

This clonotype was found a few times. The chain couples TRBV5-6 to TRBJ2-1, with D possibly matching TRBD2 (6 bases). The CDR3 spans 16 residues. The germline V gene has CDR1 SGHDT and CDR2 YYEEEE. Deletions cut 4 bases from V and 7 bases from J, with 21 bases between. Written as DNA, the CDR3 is TGTGCCAGCAGCGAAACCCTTTTGACTAGTCTTAATGAGCAGTTCTTC. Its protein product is CASSETLLTSLNEQFF.

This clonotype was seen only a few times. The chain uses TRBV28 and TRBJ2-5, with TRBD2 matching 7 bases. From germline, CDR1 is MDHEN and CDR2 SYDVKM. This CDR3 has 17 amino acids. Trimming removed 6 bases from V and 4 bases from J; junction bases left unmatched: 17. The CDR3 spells CASSPPFWREGRETQYF. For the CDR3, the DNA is TGTGCCAGCAGCCCTCCGTTCTGGAGGGAGGGCCGAGAGACCCAGTACTTC.

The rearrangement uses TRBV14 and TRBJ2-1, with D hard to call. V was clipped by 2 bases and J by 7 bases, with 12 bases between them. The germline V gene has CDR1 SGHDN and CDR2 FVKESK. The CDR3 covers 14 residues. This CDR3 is CASSQNIVANEQFF. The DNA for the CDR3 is TGTGCCAGCAGCCAAAACATAGTAGCTAATGAGCAGTTCTTC.

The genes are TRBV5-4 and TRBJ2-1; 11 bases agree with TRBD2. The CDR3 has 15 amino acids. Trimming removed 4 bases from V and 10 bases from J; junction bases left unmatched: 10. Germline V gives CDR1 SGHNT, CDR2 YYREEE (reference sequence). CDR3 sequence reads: CASSVGSGRGGEQFF. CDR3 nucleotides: TGTGCCAGCAGCGTCGGTAGCGGGAGGGGAGGAGAGCAGTTCTTC.

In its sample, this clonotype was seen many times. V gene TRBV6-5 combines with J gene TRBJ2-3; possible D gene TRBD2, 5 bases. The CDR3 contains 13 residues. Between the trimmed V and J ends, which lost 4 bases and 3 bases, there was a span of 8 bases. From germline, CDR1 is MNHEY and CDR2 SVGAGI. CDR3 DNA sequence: TGTGCCAGCAGTTCTAGGAGGACAGATACGCAGTATTTT. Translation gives CASSSRRTDTQYF.

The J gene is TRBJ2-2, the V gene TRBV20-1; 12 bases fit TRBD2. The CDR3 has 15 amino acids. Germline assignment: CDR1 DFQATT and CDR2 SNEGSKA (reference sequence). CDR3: CSPGLAGSSTGELFF. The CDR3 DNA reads TGCAGCCCAGGACTAGCGGGATCCTCTACCGGGGAGCTGTTTTTT.

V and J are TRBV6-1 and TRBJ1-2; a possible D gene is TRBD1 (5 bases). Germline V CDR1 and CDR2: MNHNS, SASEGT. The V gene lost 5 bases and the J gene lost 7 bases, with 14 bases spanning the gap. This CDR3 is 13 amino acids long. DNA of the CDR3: TGTGCCAGCAGTCCCACGGGAGGGACTGGCTACACCTTC. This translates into CASSPTGGTGYTF.

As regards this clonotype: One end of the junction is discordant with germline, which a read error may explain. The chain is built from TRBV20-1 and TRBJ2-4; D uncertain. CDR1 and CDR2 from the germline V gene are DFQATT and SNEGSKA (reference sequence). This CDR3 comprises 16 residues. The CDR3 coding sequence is TGCAGTGCTTTCCCCTCGTGGGCGAGGACCAAAAACATTGAGTACTTC. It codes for CSAFPSWARTKNIEYF.

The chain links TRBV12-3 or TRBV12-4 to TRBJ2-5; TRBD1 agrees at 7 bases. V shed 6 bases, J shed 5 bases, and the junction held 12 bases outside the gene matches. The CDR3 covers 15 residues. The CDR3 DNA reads TGTGCCAGCAGCCCCAGACAGGGCCCCTGGGAGACCCAGTACTTC. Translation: CASSPRQGPWETQYF.

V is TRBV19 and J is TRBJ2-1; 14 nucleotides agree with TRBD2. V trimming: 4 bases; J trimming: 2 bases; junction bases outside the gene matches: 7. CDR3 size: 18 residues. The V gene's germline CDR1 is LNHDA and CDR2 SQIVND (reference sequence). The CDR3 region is CASSNPGLAGVTYNEQFF. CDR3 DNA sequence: TGTGCCAGTAGTAACCCGGGACTAGCGGGAGTAACCTACAATGAGCAGTTCTTC. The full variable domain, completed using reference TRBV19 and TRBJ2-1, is DGGITQSPKYLFRKEGQNVTLSCEQNLNHDAMYWYRQDPGQGLRLIYYSQIVNDFQKGDIAEGYSVSREKKESFPLTVTSAQKNPTAFYLCASSNPGLAGVTYNEQFFGPGTRLTVL.